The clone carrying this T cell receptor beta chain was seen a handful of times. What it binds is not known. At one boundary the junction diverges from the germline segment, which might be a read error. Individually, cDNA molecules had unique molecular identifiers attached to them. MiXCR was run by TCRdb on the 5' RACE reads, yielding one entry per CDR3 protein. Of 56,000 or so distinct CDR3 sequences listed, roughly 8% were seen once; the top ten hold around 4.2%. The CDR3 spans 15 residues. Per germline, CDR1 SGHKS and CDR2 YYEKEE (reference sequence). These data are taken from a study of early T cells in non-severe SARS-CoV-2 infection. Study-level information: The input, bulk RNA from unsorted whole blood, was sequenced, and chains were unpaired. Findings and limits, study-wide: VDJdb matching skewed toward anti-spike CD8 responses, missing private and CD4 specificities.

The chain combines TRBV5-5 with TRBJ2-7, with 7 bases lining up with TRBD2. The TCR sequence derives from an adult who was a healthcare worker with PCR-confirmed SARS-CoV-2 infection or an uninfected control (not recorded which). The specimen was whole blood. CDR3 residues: CVSSWAGTTSYEQYF. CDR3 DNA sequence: TGTGTCAGCAGCTGGGCCGGGACTACATCCTACGAGCAGTACTTC.